The 17 T cell receptor beta chains in this list originate from one sample, sequenced in a study of cytomegalovirus exposure and HLA in healthy donors. Primers: 60 Vbeta forward and 13 Jbeta reverse. The table came from immunoSEQ multiplex PCR; TCRdb's copy has only in-frame clones and leaves some out. Of approximately 160,000 clones in the sample, just under 80% were seen once. The sample comprised PBMCs. The receptors derive from a woman aged 45 to 65 in good health and CMV-seropositive.

The chain links TRBV7-2 to TRBJ1-2; D gene unclear. Germline values: CDR1 SGHTA, CDR2 FQGNSA. CDR3 length: 17 amino acids. V lost 1 base, J lost 4 bases, and 19 bases lay in between. The CDR3 DNA follows: TGTGCCAGCAGCTTAGTATCGGGCTGGGCGGACTCCTATGGCTACACCTTC. Protein: CASSLVSGWADSYGYTF.

The rearrangement links TRBV19 to TRBJ2-5, with a tentative D call TRBD1 (6 bases). Germline V gene sequence: CDR1 LNHDA, CDR2 SQIVND (reference sequence). The V and J ends lost 3 bases and 2 bases respectively, with 19 bases between them. The CDR3 consists of 17 residues. CDR3 nucleotide sequence: TGTGCCAGTAGTATCCTTCCCAGACAGGCCCAACAAGAGACCCAGTACTTC. Translating gives CASSILPRQAQQETQYF.

The V call is TRBV29-1, the J call TRBJ1-1, with D unresolved. CDR3 length: 12 amino acids. The ends were cut back, 4 bases at V and 6 bases at J, with 12 bases in the middle. CDR1 and CDR2 (germline): SQVTM, ANQGSEA. This CDR3 reads CSVGRDFSEAFF. In nucleotides, the CDR3 is TGCAGCGTTGGACGGGATTTTTCTGAAGCTTTCTTT.

The CDR3 nucleotides read TGTGCCAGCACCCCAATTGGGGGAGGGGGAAACACCATATATTTT. Translated, it gives CASTPIGGGGNTIYF. The V call is TRBV28, the J call TRBJ1-3; maybe TRBD1 (5 bases). V was cut by 7 bases and J by 4 bases, with 17 bases left in between. This CDR3 spans 15 amino acids. Per the germline V gene, CDR1 is MDHEN and CDR2 is SYDVKM.

The DNA of the CDR3 is TGTGCCAGCAGTGAATGGACAGGGGGCATCTACGAGCAGTACTTC. Its translation is CASSEWTGGIYEQYF. The chain employs TRBV6-1 and TRBJ2-7; 11 bases fit TRBD1. The CDR3 length is 15 residues. Germline assignment: CDR1 MNHNS and CDR2 SASEGT. Trimming removed 2 bases from V and 3 bases from J; junction bases left unmatched: 3.

As to this clone: This sample includes further DNA sequences coding for the same CDR3. The gene calls are TRBV9 and TRBJ2-7; TRBD1 aligns across 7 bases. The trim removed 2 bases at V and 2 bases at J, leaving 1 base unmatched. Germline V gives CDR1 SGDLS, CDR2 YYNGEE. The CDR3 is 13 amino acids. The CDR3 is CASSVGQTYEQYF. The CDR3 DNA reads TGTGCCAGCAGCGTGGGACAGACCTACGAGCAGTACTTC. Variable domain in full (rest from reference TRBV9 and TRBJ2-7): DSGVTQTPKHLITATGQRVTLRCSPRSGDLSVYWYQQSLDQGLQFLIQYYNGEERAKGNILERFSAQQFPDLHSELNLSSLELGDSALYFCASSVGQTYEQYFGPGTRLTVT.

This chain uses TRBV7-6 with TRBJ2-2, with D perhaps TRBD2 (7 bases). Looked up from germline, CDR1 is SGHVS and CDR2 is FNYEAQ. The CDR3 spans 13 residues. V was pared by 11 bases and J by 1 base, with 11 bases between. CDR3 sequence reads: CAWRGGNTGELFF. The DNA of the CDR3 is TGTGCCTGGAGGGGGGGGAACACCGGGGAGCTGTTTTTT.

The V call is TRBV7-3, the J call TRBJ2-3; the D gene is possibly TRBD1 (5 bases). The germline V gene has CDR1 SGHTA and CDR2 FQGTGA. The V end was cut by 2 bases, the J end by 0 bases, with 9 bases between. This CDR3 contains 15 residues. The DNA of the CDR3 is TGTGCCAGCAGCTTACAGGGCCATAGCACAGATACGCAGTATTTT. This gives the protein CASSLQGHSTDTQYF. The entire variable domain, with the rest obtained from reference TRBV7-3 and TRBJ2-3, is as follows: GAGVSQTPSNKVTEKGKYVELRCDPISGHTALYWYRQSLGQGPEFLIYFQGTGAADDSGLPNDRFFAVRPEGSVSTLKIQRTERGDSAVYLCASSLQGHSTDTQYFGPGTRLTVL.

This clone was seen only once. This rearrangement joins TRBV6-5 to TRBJ2-5, with 11 bases identical to TRBD2. The assigned J gene may be wrong: the sequence end matches TRBJ2-7 better. The length of the CDR3 is 14 residues. The germline gives CDR1 MNHEY, CDR2 SVGAGI. The CDR3 DNA reads as TGTGCCAGCAGTATCCTAGCGGGAGGCCACGAGCAGTACTTC. This gives the protein CASSILAGGHEQYF.

This chain joins TRBV5-4 and TRBJ1-2; D might be TRBD1 (5 bases). The germline V gene has CDR1 SGHNT and CDR2 YYREEE (reference sequence). Deletions cut 7 bases from V and 6 bases from J, with 16 bases between. This CDR3 region has 13 residues. CDR3 sequence (DNA): TGTGCCAGCCTTAACCAAAGCAGGGATGGCTACACCTTC. The encoded protein is CASLNQSRDGYTF.

J is TRBJ2-5 and V is TRBV11-2; D is unresolved. The DNA matches TRBJ2-7 better at its end, which makes the J call doubtful. CDR3 length equals 11 residues. Per germline, CDR1 SGHAT and CDR2 FQNNGV. The chain's CDR3 is CASSPYYEQYF. In DNA, the CDR3 is TGTGCCAGCAGCCCTTACTACGAGCAGTACTTC.

The rearrangement links TRBV25-1 to TRBJ1-2; the match to TRBD1 covers 7 bases. The CDR3 covers 13 residues. CDR1 and CDR2 (germline): MGHDK, SYGVNS. Germline trimming cut 6 bases from V and 0 bases from J; bases unmatched to any gene: 1. As DNA, the CDR3 is TGTGCCAGCAGAACAGGGGCTAACTATGGCTACACCTTC. This gives the protein CASRTGANYGYTF.

V and J are TRBV4-1 and TRBJ1-5; D uncertain. CDR3 size: 18 residues. V lost 0 bases to trimming and J lost 2 bases, with 17 bases between them. The germline gives CDR1 MGHRA, CDR2 YSYEKL. The CDR3 DNA sequence: TGCGCCAGCAGCCAAGATGAATGGGGAGTCGGTGGCAATCAGCCCCAGCATTTT. This encodes CASSQDEWGVGGNQPQHF.

In this sample, this clone is medium-sized. The chain recombines TRBV6-5 with TRBJ1-1, with D perhaps TRBD1 (6 bases). This CDR3 comprises 13 residues. The V gene's germline CDR1 is MNHEY and CDR2 SVGAGI. Trimming left V 6 bases short and J 4 bases short, with 12 bases between. The CDR3 DNA reads as TGTGCCAGCAGCAAACAGGGTACCACTGAAGCTTTCTTT. It yields the protein CASSKQGTTEAFF.

The chain is built from TRBV5-8 and TRBJ1-5; 7 bases line up with TRBD1. CDR3 length equals 15 residues. The V and J ends lost 4 bases and 3 bases, in that order; junction bases with no gene match: 7. The germline gives CDR1 SGHTS, CDR2 YDEGEE. The CDR3 bases are TGTGCCAGCAGCCTGGGACAGTCCTACAATCAGCCCCAGCATTTT. This sequence encodes CASSLGQSYNQPQHF.

This rearrangement joins TRBV28 to TRBJ1-3; possible D gene TRBD1, 6 bases. The germline V gene encodes CDR1 MDHEN and CDR2 SYDVKM. V gave up 7 bases and J gave up 0 bases, with 28 bases separating them. This CDR3 has 20 amino acids. The CDR3 coding sequence is TGTGCCAGCAACCTTACACCGGGACAAGTGGATGCCAACTCTGGAAACACCATATATTTT. Its translation: CASNLTPGQVDANSGNTIYF.

This clone is a singleton in its sample. This chain links TRBV7-9 with TRBJ1-5, with D unresolved. Trimming removed 3 bases from V and 9 bases from J, with 9 bases in between. Germline-derived CDR1 and CDR2 are SEHNR and FQNEAQ (reference sequence). The CDR3 loop spans 12 amino acids. CDR3 residues: CASSLGGLPQHF. The CDR3, as DNA: TGTGCCAGCAGCTTGGGAGGTCTGCCCCAGCATTTT.